One and the same sample provided the 32 T cell receptor beta chains below, sequenced in a study of T cell clusters in autoimmune cytopenias. TRB rearrangements were amplified by touch-down multiplex PCR with mixed TRB-A/B primers. One entry per CDR3 protein, without DNA, is what TCRdb gives after re-calling the multiplex PCR reads. This listing includes thousands of distinct CDR3 sequences. Some 34,000 genome equivalents of blood DNA were amplified for TRB. The specimen was peripheral blood. These receptors were obtained from a human donor with an autoimmune cytopenia or autoimmune hepatitis (not recorded which).

The chain is built from TRBV7-9 and TRBJ1-1. This CDR3 is 13 amino acids long. Germline V gene data show CDR1 as SEHNR and CDR2 as FQNEAQ (reference sequence). This chain's CDR3 is CASSLEMNTEAFF.

This sequence joins TRBV20-1 and TRBJ2-5; TCRdb gives TRBD2 as the D gene, but with no DNA this cannot be confirmed. The CDR3 length is 14 residues. From germline, CDR1 is DFQATT and CDR2 SNEGSKA (reference sequence). CDR3 protein: CSAPQASSGETQYF.

The gene calls are TRBV6-5 and TRBJ2-3; with no DNA, the TCRdb D assignment of TRBD2 cannot be verified. CDR1 is MNHEY and CDR2 is SVGAGI in the germline V gene. CDR3 length equals 16 residues. The CDR3 sequence is CASSPLTSGETDTQYF.

The gene calls are TRBV18 and TRBJ1-1; the D gene TCRdb calls, TRBD1, cannot be checked with no DNA. The CDR3 totals 14 residues. Germline lookup yields CDR1 KGHSH and CDR2 LQKENI. The CDR3 reads CASSAGQGYTEAFF.

V is TRBV12-3 or TRBV12-4 and J is TRBJ1-1; TCRdb's D call, TRBD1, is unchecked because there is no DNA. The CDR3 covers 15 residues. CDR3 loop: CASSPGQGVNTEAFF.

Its frequency marks this clonotype as medium-sized. V is TRBV6-2 or TRBV6-3 and J is TRBJ1-3; TCRdb's D call of TRBD1 is untestable without DNA. The CDR3 totals 15 residues. CDR1 and CDR2 from the germline V gene are MNHEY and SVGEGT. The CDR3 region is CASSPGQISGNTIYF.

V gene TRBV6-1 combines with J gene TRBJ1-4; TCRdb picks TRBD1, but there is no DNA to check that call. Germline V gene data show CDR1 as MNHNS and CDR2 as SASEGT. This CDR3 comprises 15 residues. The CDR3: CASSEGSGSGEKLFF.

According to its frequency, this clonotype is medium-sized. The chain carries TRBV6-6 and TRBJ2-5; the TRBD1 assignment by TCRdb is unverifiable without DNA. The CDR3 length is 14 residues. Germline V gives CDR1 MNHNY, CDR2 SVGAGI (reference sequence). This CDR3 reads CASSYQGGGETQYF.

This clonotype counts as medium-sized (0.01 to 0.1%) by frequency. V gene TRBV6-1 combines with J gene TRBJ2-7; checking the TCRdb D call of TRBD2 is not possible without DNA. The CDR3 runs to 19 residues. From germline, CDR1 is MNHNS and CDR2 SASEGT. Here the CDR3 reads CASSTGTELAGWPSYEQYF.

This clonotype is identified as medium-sized (0.01 to 0.1%) from frequency. This chain connects TRBV5-6 to TRBJ2-1; TCRdb's D gene call, TRBD2, goes unchecked for lack of DNA. This CDR3 region has 16 residues. CDR1 is SGHDT, CDR2 YYEEEE, per germline. CDR3: CASSLRVRGGGNEQFF.

The chain recombines TRBV27 with TRBJ2-7. Germline V gives CDR1 MNHEY, CDR2 SMNVEV (reference sequence). This CDR3 contains 15 residues. The CDR3 spells CASSSPQGVTYEQYF.

The rearrangement joins TRBV6-1 to TRBJ1-4. CDR1 is MNHNS and CDR2 is SASEGT in the germline V gene. CDR3 size: 14 residues. The CDR3 sequence: CASSEPYLSEKLFF.

This clonotype shows up as medium-sized by frequency. This sequence joins TRBV12-3 or TRBV12-4 and TRBJ2-7; the TCRdb D gene call, TRBD2, has no DNA to confirm it. There are 16 residues in the CDR3. CDR3 protein: CASTASWDFPSYEQYF.

Measured by frequency, this clonotype is medium-sized. The chain combines TRBV6-1 with TRBJ2-3. The CDR3 length is 17 residues. CDR1 is MNHNS and CDR2 is SASEGT in the germline V gene. CDR3 sequence: CASSDSLGQTYTDTQYF.

This clonotype counts as medium-sized by frequency. This rearrangement joins TRBV19 to TRBJ1-3. CDR1 LNHDA and CDR2 SQIVND come from the germline V gene (reference sequence). The CDR3 covers 14 residues. The CDR3 loop is CASAHESSGNTIYF.

This clonotype is called medium-sized based on its frequency. The chain links TRBV6-1 to TRBJ2-7; as DNA is missing, the TRBD2 call by TCRdb cannot be tested. Germline CDR1 MNHNS, CDR2 SASEGT. This CDR3 region has 15 residues. The CDR3 sequence: CASSEGRPSFSRQYF.

This clonotype ranks as medium-sized in terms of frequency. The gene calls are TRBV27 and TRBJ2-1; TCRdb reports TRBD2, a call that lacks DNA to check it against. This CDR3 has 15 residues. Germline loops: CDR1 MNHEY, CDR2 SMNVEV (reference sequence). CDR3 sequence: CASSLSARGYNEQFF.

The gene calls are TRBV4-1 and TRBJ1-2; TCRdb names TRBD1, which stays unverified in the absence of DNA. The CDR3 runs 14 residues. CDR1 is MGHRA, CDR2 YSYEKL, per germline. The CDR3 region is CASSQGDRNYGYTF.

This clonotype shows up as medium-sized by frequency. The chain combines TRBV6-1 with TRBJ2-3; there is no DNA to check the TCRdb D call of TRBD1. Per the germline V gene, CDR1 is MNHNS and CDR2 is SASEGT. The CDR3 runs to 14 residues. The CDR3 is CASSERGDTDTQYF.

The V gene is TRBV27, the J gene TRBJ1-1. Per the germline V gene, CDR1 is MNHEY and CDR2 is SMNVEV (reference sequence). The CDR3 covers 13 residues. The chain's CDR3 is CASHSGGGTEAFF.

This chain connects TRBV7-9 to TRBJ2-1; TCRdb gives TRBD1 as the D gene, but with no DNA this cannot be confirmed. This CDR3 has 14 residues. Germline lookup yields CDR1 SEHNR and CDR2 FQNEAQ (reference sequence). CDR3 residues: CASSSQGFGNEQFF.

By frequency, this clonotype registers medium-sized. The rearrangement joins TRBV27 to TRBJ2-3; the D call from TCRdb, TRBD1, cannot be confirmed without DNA. Per germline, CDR1 MNHEY and CDR2 SMNVEV (reference sequence). The CDR3 has 14 amino acids. The CDR3 spells CASSSTGGADTQYF.

The J gene is TRBJ2-2, the V gene TRBV2; TCRdb returns TRBD2, unconfirmable since there is no DNA. This CDR3 has 16 amino acids. Germline lookup yields CDR1 SNHLY and CDR2 FYNNEI. This chain's CDR3 is CASRTTSGGAHGELFF.

This chain links TRBV12-3 or TRBV12-4 with TRBJ1-1. There are 15 residues in the CDR3. The CDR3: CASSLVGGMGTEAFF.

By frequency, this clonotype is medium-sized (0.01 to 0.1%). This chain joins TRBV12-3 or TRBV12-4 and TRBJ2-2; TCRdb's assignment of TRBD2 cannot be checked, as there is no DNA. This CDR3 contains 15 residues. The CDR3 is CASSRGFLNTGELFF.

Considering frequency, this clonotype is medium-sized. The CDR3 reads CATSIRENTGELFF. This chain links TRBV15 with TRBJ2-2. The germline gives CDR1 LNHNV, CDR2 YYDKDF (reference sequence). CDR3 length: 14 amino acids.

The gene calls are TRBV7-9 and TRBJ2-2. Per the germline V gene, CDR1 is SEHNR and CDR2 is FQNEAQ (reference sequence). The CDR3 consists of 16 residues. The CDR3 sequence is CASSLTPSWNTGELFF. The full variable domain, in which reference TRBV7-9 and TRBJ2-2 provide the parts outside the CDR3, is DTGVSQNPRHKITKRGQNVTFRCDPISEHNRLYWYRQTLGQGPEFLTYFQNEAQLEKSRLLSDRFSAERPKGSFSTLEIQRTEQGDSAMYLCASSLTPSWNTGELFFGEGSRLTVL.

This clonotype ranks as medium-sized in terms of frequency. This rearrangement joins TRBV19 to TRBJ1-2; TCRdb proposes TRBD1, but this gene call is untestable without DNA. Germline values: CDR1 LNHDA, CDR2 SQIVND (reference sequence). CDR3 length equals 13 residues. The CDR3 sequence: CASSRDRGHGYTF.

Frequency places this clonotype as medium-sized. The chain's CDR3 is CASSPRQGREYEQYF. The V call is TRBV27, the J call TRBJ2-7; the TCRdb D gene call, TRBD1, has no DNA to confirm it. The germline gives CDR1 MNHEY, CDR2 SMNVEV (reference sequence). This CDR3 has 15 residues.

This clonotype is labeled medium-sized based on frequency. The V and J genes are TRBV18 and TRBJ2-2. Germline lookup yields CDR1 KGHSH and CDR2 LQKENI. The CDR3 is 14 residues long. CDR3 sequence reads: CASSPPKETGELFF.

This clonotype is deemed medium-sized by its frequency. The chain carries TRBV12-3 or TRBV12-4 and TRBJ2-7; TCRdb picks TRBD2, but there is no DNA to check that call. This CDR3 spans 16 amino acids. CDR3 sequence: CASSLTLSYPEYEQYF.

This clonotype shows up as medium-sized by frequency. This chain joins TRBV5-5 and TRBJ1-6. The germline V gene encodes CDR1 SGHKS and CDR2 YYEKEE (reference sequence). The CDR3 has 15 residues. The CDR3 sequence is CASSFEEPRNSPLHF.